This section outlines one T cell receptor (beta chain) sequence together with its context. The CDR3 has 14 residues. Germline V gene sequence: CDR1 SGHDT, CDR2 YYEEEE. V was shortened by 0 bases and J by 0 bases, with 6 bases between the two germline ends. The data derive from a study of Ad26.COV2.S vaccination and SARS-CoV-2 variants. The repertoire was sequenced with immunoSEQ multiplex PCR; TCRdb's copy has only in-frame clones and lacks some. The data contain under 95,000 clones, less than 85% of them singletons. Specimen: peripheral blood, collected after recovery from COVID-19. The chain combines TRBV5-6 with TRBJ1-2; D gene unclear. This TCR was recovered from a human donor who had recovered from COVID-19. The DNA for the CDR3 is TGTGCCAGCAGCTTGGACGGGGCTAACTATGGCTACACCTTC. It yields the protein CASSLDGANYGYTF.